A selection of T cell receptor beta chains follows, all from one sample in a study of blood T cell repertoires in COVID-19. Repertoires were generated with immunoSEQ multiplex PCR, while TCRdb's copy carries only in-frame clones and drops some. The sample shows roughly 200,000 clones, roughly 80% of them seen only once. The specimen sequenced was peripheral blood. All receptors come from a woman aged 60-70 years with COVID-19, enrolled during active disease. Each CDR3 is given with its conserved first and last residue. D genes are given only for firm matches. The size field is filled for only some rows; it gives once, few, many or a size class.

TGCGCCAGCAGCTTGTCGACTAGCGGGGCCAACAATGAGCAGTTCTTC | CASSLSTSGANNEQFF | TRBJ2-1 | TRBV5-1 | NA | 16 | TRBD2
TGTGCCAGCAGCTTTTACCAGGGGGCAATGTCCGACACTGAAGCTTTCTTT | CASSFYQGAMSDTEAFF | TRBJ1-1 | TRBV5-8 | NA | 17 | TRBD1
TGTGCCAGCAGCCGGGACAGAACTTATGGCTACACCTTC | CASSRDRTYGYTF | TRBJ1-2 | TRBV25-1 | NA | 13 | TRBD1
TGTGCCAGCAGTTTCGGGTCGACAGGGCTCTATGGCTACACCTTC | CASSFGSTGLYGYTF | TRBJ1-2 | TRBV28 | NA | 15 | TRBD1
TGTGCCAGCAGTCACCCGGGACAGGTAAACATTCAGTACTTC | CASSHPGQVNIQYF | TRBJ2-4 | TRBV28 | NA | 14 | TRBD1
TGTGCCAGCAGCCCCGGGACAGCCGTCACTGAAGCTTTCTTT | CASSPGTAVTEAFF | TRBJ1-1 | TRBV5-4 | NA | 14 | TRBD1
TGTGCCAGCAGCGACGTGGGACAGGGGAGTTCACCCCTCCACTTT | CASSDVGQGSSPLHF | TRBJ1-6 | TRBV11-2 | NA | 15 | TRBD1
TGTGCCAGCGCAATAGATAGCAATCAGCCCCAGCATTTT | CASAIDSNQPQHF | TRBJ1-5 | TRBV28 | NA | 13 | NA
TGTGCCAGCAGCTTTGAGGGTGCAGGAAACACCATATATTTT | CASSFEGAGNTIYF | TRBJ1-3 | TRBV7-8 | once | 14 | NA
TGTGCCACCAATCGGGGGGCTAATGAAAAACTGTTTTTT | CATNRGANEKLFF | TRBJ1-4 | TRBV2 | NA | 13 | NA
TGTGCCAGCAGCTTGTCCTATTCACCCCTCCACTTT | CASSLSYSPLHF | TRBJ1-6 | TRBV5-5 | NA | 12 | NA
TGTGCCAGCAGCCCTAGTTTCACTGAAGCTTTCTTT | CASSPSFTEAFF | TRBJ1-1 | TRBV12-3/TRBV12-4 | NA | 12 | NA
TGTGCCAGAAGCATAACAGGGGGCGCAGCGGTTACTGAAGCTTTCTTT | CARSITGGAAVTEAFF | TRBJ1-1 | TRBV7-5 | NA | 16 | NA
TGCGCCAGCAGCATACTAGCGGGGGCCAGGGATGAGCAGTTCTTC | CASSILAGARDEQFF | TRBJ2-1 | TRBV5-1 | once | 15 | TRBD2
TGTGCCAGCAGTGCCTTAGCGGGGGCCTACAATGAGCAGTTCTTC | CASSALAGAYNEQFF | TRBJ2-1 | TRBV6-4 | NA | 15 | TRBD2
TGTGCCAGCGGATACGGGGACTACGAGCAGTACTTC | CASGYGDYEQYF | TRBJ2-7 | TRBV7-8 | NA | 12 | NA
TGTGCCAGCAGCTTGTTACGGCAGGGGGCTGGTTCACCCCTCCACTTT | CASSLLRQGAGSPLHF | TRBJ1-6 | TRBV5-4 | NA | 16 | TRBD1
TGTGCCAGCAGCTTCCTAGCGACGGCTCTCTCGGGCTACGAGCAGTACTTC | CASSFLATALSGYEQYF | TRBJ2-7 | TRBV7-8 | few | 17 | NA
TGTGCCAGCAGCTCCCTACAGGGGGCGCCGCCTGGGGCCAACGTCCTGACTTTC | CASSSLQGAPPGANVLTF | TRBJ2-6 | TRBV7-9 | NA | 18 | TRBD1
TGTGCCAGCAGCTTAGCCGTGACAGGGGGCGACTATGGCTACACCTTC | CASSLAVTGGDYGYTF | TRBJ1-2 | TRBV7-9 | few | 16 | TRBD1
TGTGCCAGCAGTGATCGAGGGTCCGGGGCCAACGTCCTGACTTTC | CASSDRGSGANVLTF | TRBJ2-6 | TRBV2 | NA | 15 | NA
TGTGCCATCCTAGCGACCAACACCGGGGAGCTGTTTTTT | CAILATNTGELFF | TRBJ2-2 | TRBV6-5 | few | 13 | NA
TGCAGTTTACAGGGAAACGCTGAAGCTTTCTTT | CSLQGNAEAFF | TRBJ1-1 | TRBV20-1 | NA | 11 | NA
TGTGCCAGTAACTACAGGGTGAGGAGTGAAAAACTGTTTTTT | CASNYRVRSEKLFF | TRBJ1-4 | TRBV19 | once | 14 | NA
TGTGCCAGCAGCCAAGAGAGAGGGGGCCGGGAAGCTTTCTTT | CASSQERGGREAFF | TRBJ1-1 | TRBV4-2 | NA | 14 | TRBD1
TGTGCCAGCAGCCAAAGCAGGTTCGAGCAGTACTTC | CASSQSRFEQYF | TRBJ2-7 | TRBV7-9 | NA | 12 | NA